Presented here are 22 T cell receptor beta chains from one specimen sequenced in a study of cytomegalovirus exposure and HLA in healthy donors. This PCR relied on a set of 60 Vbeta primers and 13 Jbeta primers. TCRdb's table, derived via immunoSEQ multiplex PCR, lists solely in-frame clones and lacks some. Here the sample spans 110,000 to 150,000 clones, approximately 9% being singletons. The sequenced material came from PBMCs. All receptors derive from a male donor in good health and CMV-seronegative.

The table lists this clone with a few counts. The genes are TRBV7-2 and TRBJ1-1; no reliable D call. CDR1 is SGHTA, CDR2 FQGNSA, per germline. Trimming pared 2 bases from V and 0 bases from J, leaving 7 bases between. The CDR3 runs to 14 residues. As DNA, the CDR3 is TGTGCCAGCAGCTTACGAGGGTTGAACACTGAAGCTTTCTTT. This codes for CASSLRGLNTEAFF. Filled out from reference TRBV7-2 and TRBJ1-1, the complete variable domain reads GAGVSQSPSNKVTEKGKDVELRCDPISGHTALYWYRQSLGQGLEFLIYFQGNSAPDKSGLPSDRFSAERTGGSVSTLTIQRTQQEDSAVYLCASSLRGLNTEAFFGQGTRLTVV.

This clone came up a few times. This chain uses TRBV4-2 with TRBJ1-1, with D perhaps matching TRBD1 (5 bases). The CDR3 covers 15 residues. Germline loops: CDR1 LGHNA, CDR2 YNFKEQ. V lost 2 bases and J 0 bases, leaving 10 bases between the germline ends. CDR3 sequence: CASSQTDRMNTEAFF. In DNA form, the CDR3 reads TGTGCCAGCAGCCAAACCGACAGAATGAACACTGAAGCTTTCTTT.

This chain links TRBV5-8 with TRBJ2-7; unclear D gene. Germline CDR1 is SGHTS and CDR2 is YDEGEE. The CDR3 has 11 amino acids. The V end lost 2 bases, the J end lost 6 bases, and 6 bases lay between the germline ends. The CDR3 reads CASSFPREQYF. In nucleotides, the CDR3 is TGTGCCAGCAGCTTTCCGCGCGAGCAGTACTTC.

This clone was recorded a few times. V is TRBV7-2 and J is TRBJ2-3, with 7 bases fitting TRBD2. Losses at the gene ends were 2 bases for V and 2 bases for J; bases not matched to a gene: 10. The CDR3 consists of 17 residues. The germline V gene has CDR1 SGHTA and CDR2 FQGNSA. The CDR3 nucleotides are TGTGCCAGCAGCTTAAGACCGGCGGGAGCTTACACAGATACGCAGTATTTT. Translating gives CASSLRPAGAYTDTQYF. Complete variable domain (other parts from reference TRBV7-2 and TRBJ2-3): GAGVSQSPSNKVTEKGKDVELRCDPISGHTALYWYRQSLGQGLEFLIYFQGNSAPDKSGLPSDRFSAERTGGSVSTLTIQRTQQEDSAVYLCASSLRPAGAYTDTQYFGPGTRLTVL.

About this clone: The junction differs from germline at one of its ends, possibly a read error. The chain uses TRBV2 and TRBJ2-3; D possibly corresponds to TRBD1 (6 bases). Per the germline V gene, CDR1 is SNHLY and CDR2 is FYNNEI. The CDR3 is made up of 18 amino acids. The CDR3 sequence is CASSVRVSGQKTTDAQYF. The CDR3, as DNA: TGTGCCAGCAGTGTGAGGGTGTCTGGACAGAAAACCACAGATGCGCAGTATTTT.

The chain links TRBV4-2 to TRBJ1-2, with D perhaps matching TRBD1 (5 bases). V lost 4 bases to trimming and J lost 6 bases, with 15 bases between them. Germline V lookup: CDR1 LGHNA, CDR2 YNFKEQ. There are 14 residues in the CDR3. The CDR3 is CASSLAGTDHGYTF. CDR3 coding DNA: TGTGCCAGCAGCCTCGCCGGGACTGATCATGGCTACACCTTC.

In this sample, this clone turned up a few times. V and J are TRBV5-1 and TRBJ1-3; perhaps TRBD1 as D (6 bases). Germline CDR1 reads SGHRS; CDR2 reads YFSETQ. V was cut by 4 bases and J by 2 bases, with 10 bases left in between. The CDR3 extends over 14 amino acids. The CDR3 reads CASSLTGPGNTIYF. DNA of the CDR3: TGCGCCAGCAGCCTGACAGGTCCTGGAAACACCATATATTTT.

This clone was detected only a few times. The chain combines TRBV20-1 with TRBJ1-1; D remains unclear. V lost 5 bases to trimming and J lost 1 base, with 5 bases between them. Germline CDR1 and CDR2: DFQATT and SNEGSKA (reference sequence). The CDR3 totals 11 residues. In nucleotides, the CDR3 is TGCAGTGCTGTGGCGAACACTGAAGCTTTCTTT. It specifies CSAVANTEAFF.

The rearrangement links TRBV29-1 to TRBJ2-5; D is ambiguous. The CDR3 extends over 14 amino acids. Trimming shortened V by 6 bases and J by 2 bases, and 16 bases separated the two germline ends. CDR1 and CDR2 (germline): SQVTM, ANQGSEA. CDR3 nucleotide sequence: TGCAGCGTGAAGGTCCTAGAGAATCAAGAGACCCAGTACTTC. Translation gives CSVKVLENQETQYF.

V gene TRBV25-1 combines with J gene TRBJ2-1, with TRBD1 identical over 8 bases. CDR3 size: 16 residues. Losses at the gene ends were 4 bases for V and 10 bases for J; bases not matched to a gene: 15. Germline V gives CDR1 MGHDK, CDR2 SYGVNS. The CDR3 nucleotides read TGTGCCAGCAGTGGGCCCTTAGGGACAGGTCTAAAGGAGCAGTTCTTC. This sequence encodes CASSGPLGTGLKEQFF.

The V and J genes are TRBV28 and TRBJ2-3; D is unresolved. CDR3 size: 15 residues. From germline, CDR1 is MDHEN and CDR2 SYDVKM. V was trimmed by 2 bases and J by 5 bases, leaving 14 bases between them. This CDR3 is CASSLSTPRGDTQYF. For the CDR3, the DNA is TGTGCCAGCAGTTTAAGTACCCCAAGAGGAGATACGCAGTATTTT.

This clone was counted only a few times. J is TRBJ2-3 and V is TRBV2; 10 bases fit TRBD2. Per the germline V gene, CDR1 is SNHLY and CDR2 is FYNNEI. The CDR3 extends over 17 amino acids. J gave up 0 bases and V 4 bases, and 7 bases lay outside the gene matches. CDR3 in amino acids: CASSVVSGGPSTDTQYF. In DNA form, the CDR3 reads TGTGCCAGCAGTGTTGTTAGCGGGGGGCCTAGCACAGATACGCAGTATTTT. The entire variable domain, with the rest obtained from reference TRBV2 and TRBJ2-3, is as follows: EPEVTQTPSHQVTQMGQEVILRCVPISNHLYFYWYRQILGQKVEFLVSFYNNEISEKSEIFDDQFSVERPDGSNFTLKIRSTKLEDSAMYFCASSVVSGGPSTDTQYFGPGTRLTVL.

This clone has a handful of counts. The chain links TRBV7-9 to TRBJ2-2, with 8 bases lining up with TRBD1. The CDR3 covers 15 residues. Germline assignment: CDR1 SEHNR and CDR2 FQNEAQ (reference sequence). The junction had 6 bases not matched to a gene; V was cut back by 5 bases and J by 4 bases. The CDR3 nucleotides are TGTGCCAGCAGCCAGGGACAGGCCCTCACCGGGGAGCTGTTTTTT. Its translation is CASSQGQALTGELFF.

In this sample, this clone turned up a few times. The CDR3 bases are TGCGCCAGCAGCCGGGAGCAGTTCTTC. It translates to CASSREQFF. The rearrangement uses TRBV5-1 and TRBJ2-1; D uncertain. Germline CDR1 is SGHRS and CDR2 is YFSETQ. The CDR3 extends over 9 amino acids. Trimming took off 4 bases at V and 10 bases at J, with 3 bases between the two ends.

This clone was observed a few times. The V call is TRBV28, the J call TRBJ1-1; D not certain. CDR1 is MDHEN and CDR2 is SYDVKM in the germline V gene. The CDR3 consists of 14 residues. With 2 bases removed from V and 6 bases from J, the gap between germline ends came to 13 bases. The CDR3 region is CASSLRSLAAEAFF. Here the CDR3 DNA reads TGTGCCAGCAGTTTAAGGTCCCTGGCGGCTGAAGCTTTCTTT.

This clone was seen only a few times. The J gene is TRBJ2-3, the V gene TRBV28; D unresolved. This CDR3 has 13 residues. V lost 7 bases, J lost 5 bases, and 13 bases lay in between. Germline V lookup: CDR1 MDHEN, CDR2 SYDVKM. CDR3: CASTVAFRDTQYF. CDR3 coding DNA: TGTGCCAGCACTGTAGCCTTTAGAGATACGCAGTATTTT.

This clone was found a few times. V and J are TRBV18 and TRBJ1-1; D gene ambiguous. This CDR3 spans 14 amino acids. V shed 3 bases and J shed 2 bases, with 10 bases lying between them. Germline V lookup: CDR1 KGHSH, CDR2 LQKENI. DNA for the CDR3: TGTGCCAGCTCACCCACTAACTCTAACACTGAAGCTTTCTTT. Its protein is CASSPTNSNTEAFF.

The V gene is TRBV7-9, the J gene TRBJ2-1; D ambiguous. Trimming shortened V by 1 base and J by 6 bases, and 13 bases separated the two germline ends. Germline V gives CDR1 SEHNR, CDR2 FQNEAQ (reference sequence). This CDR3 comprises 15 residues. This chain's CDR3 is CASSLVLSTVNEQFF. CDR3 bases: TGTGCCAGCAGCTTAGTCCTGTCTACGGTCAATGAGCAGTTCTTC.

This chain joins TRBV29-1 and TRBJ2-3; D unclear. This CDR3 spans 15 amino acids. Per the germline V gene, CDR1 is SQVTM and CDR2 is ANQGSEA. V was clipped by 3 bases and J by 2 bases, with 15 bases between them. Here the CDR3 DNA reads TGCAGCGTTGAGGGTGAGGCAGATTACACAGATACGCAGTATTTT. The encoded protein is CSVEGEADYTDTQYF.

CDR3 sequence reads: CASSIDLGLFGPNTEAFF. CDR3 bases: TGTGCCAGTAGTATAGATCTGGGGCTCTTTGGACCGAACACTGAAGCTTTCTTT. V and J are TRBV19 and TRBJ1-1; D is perhaps TRBD1 (5 bases). Germline CDR1 LNHDA, CDR2 SQIVND (reference sequence). V was shortened by 0 bases and J by 1 base, with 18 bases between the two germline ends. The CDR3 length is 18 residues.

This clone was counted between two and nine times. V gene TRBV20-1 combines with J gene TRBJ1-2; a possible D gene is TRBD1 (6 bases). V shed 6 bases and J shed 7 bases, with 12 bases lying between them. The CDR3 sequence is 11 residues long. The germline V gene encodes CDR1 DFQATT and CDR2 SNEGSKA (reference sequence). CDR3 sequence: CSARTVAGYTF. CDR3 sequence (DNA): TGCAGTGCAAGGACAGTGGCTGGCTACACCTTC.

This clone was counted a few times. V is TRBV5-1 and J is TRBJ2-1, with a weak D call TRBD2 (5 bases). CDR1 and CDR2 from the germline V gene are SGHRS and YFSETQ. V was cut by 4 bases and J by 3 bases, with 11 bases left in between. The CDR3 has 14 amino acids. Written as DNA, the CDR3 is TGCGCCAGCAGCCCCCGGGGTCTCTACAATGAGCAGTTCTTC. As protein: CASSPRGLYNEQFF.